This is a list of T cell receptor beta chains from one sample in a study of cytomegalovirus exposure and HLA in healthy donors. Profiled with immunoSEQ multiplex PCR; TCRdb holds only in-frame clones, not every one. In the table there are approximately 160,000 clones, 65% to 80% of which are singletons. The sample was PBMCs. These TCRs come from a woman in her fifties or sixties in good health and CMV-seropositive. Each CDR3 is given with its conserved first and last residue. Each record gives: V gene, D gene, J gene, clone size, CDR3 DNA, CDR3 protein. D genes are given only for firm matches. Clone sizes are given selectively: once, few, many, or a class where the clone is expanded.

>TRBV11-2|-|TRBJ2-7|-
TGTGCCAGCAGCCTCGAGAGGGACATCTGGGGGCCTTACGAGCAGTACTTC
CASSLERDIWGPYEQYF
>TRBV9|TRBD2|TRBJ2-5|-
TGTGCCAGCAGCGTAGGTGTCGGGACTAGCGGGGTCTACCAAGAGACCCAGTACTTC
CASSVGVGTSGVYQETQYF
>TRBV15|-|TRBJ2-2|-
TGTGCCACCAGCAGAGCCAGTCCCGGGGAGCTGTTTTTT
CATSRASPGELFF
>TRBV6-1|TRBD2|TRBJ2-1|few
TGTGCCAGCGGGGGTCTAGCGGCCGTCGAGTTCTTC
CASGGLAAVEFF
>TRBV7-2|-|TRBJ1-1|-
TGTGCCAGCAGCTCCCGACATCCTGAAGCTTTCTTT
CASSSRHPEAFF
>TRBV2|-|TRBJ1-4|-
TGTGCCAGCAGTCTCAACAGTGCAACTAATGAAAAACTGTTTTTT
CASSLNSATNEKLFF
>TRBV15|-|TRBJ1-6|-
TGTGCCACCAGCAGAGATTTACACGGAAGGACAGTGACATCCTATAATTCACCCCTCCACTTT
CATSRDLHGRTVTSYNSPLHF
>TRBV6-1|TRBD2|TRBJ2-1|-
TGTGCCAGCAGGGCCGGAGCGGGGCCTTACAATGAGCAGTTCTTC
CASRAGAGPYNEQFF
>TRBV2|TRBD1|TRBJ1-2|once
TGTGCCAGCAGTGAGGGGGCAGGGGGCGGTGGCTACACCTTC
CASSEGAGGGGYTF
>TRBV6-5|TRBD1|TRBJ2-1|few
TGTGCCAGCAGAAGAGGGACAGGGGTCGACAATGAGCAGTTCTTC
CASRRGTGVDNEQFF
>TRBV7-2|-|TRBJ2-7|once
TGTGCCAGCAGCAATAACTACTACGAGCAGTACTTC
CASSNNYYEQYF
>TRBV5-1|-|TRBJ2-7|-
TGCGCCAGCAGCCAGGGACATATTCAGGGCGACGAGCAGTACTTC
CASSQGHIQGDEQYF
>TRBV5-1|-|TRBJ1-4|-
TGCGCCAGCAGCTTGGGGCAGGGCAATGAAAAACTGTTTTTT
CASSLGQGNEKLFF
>TRBV7-9|-|TRBJ1-2|few
TGTGCCAGCAGCTTAGTAGGCGGGGGGCTCCCGCGCTACACCTTC
CASSLVGGGLPRYTF
>TRBV7-9|-|TRBJ1-2|-
TGTGCCAGCAGCCCTGGGCCTGGCTACACCTTC
CASSPGPGYTF
>TRBV7-9|-|TRBJ2-2|-
TGTGCCAGCAGCTTGGGCACCTTAGATTCCGGGGAGCTGTTTTTT
CASSLGTLDSGELFF
>TRBV6-5|TRBD2|TRBJ2-3|-
TGTGCCAGCAGACCGGGACTAGAAACCACAGATACGCAGTATTTT
CASRPGLETTDTQYF
>TRBV27|-|TRBJ1-1|-
TGTGCCAGCAGTTTAGGGGCCCAGAACACTGAAGCTTTCTTT
CASSLGAQNTEAFF
>TRBV7-9|-|TRBJ2-7|-
TGTGCCAGCAGCCTGACTAGTCGAGAGCAGTACTTC
CASSLTSREQYF
>TRBV6-5|-|TRBJ1-5|-
TGTGCCAGCAGATCCGACAGGAAACGGGATCAGCCCCAGCATTTT
CASRSDRKRDQPQHF
>TRBV19|-|TRBJ1-1|-
TGTGCCAGTAGTATCGTACACAGGGAGAACACTGAAGCTTTCTTT
CASSIVHRENTEAFF
>TRBV7-9|-|TRBJ2-6|-
TGTGCCAGCAGCTTAGTTCTACCTGGGGCCAACGTCCTGACTTTC
CASSLVLPGANVLTF
>TRBV5-6|-|TRBJ1-2|-
TGTGCCAGCAGTCGGGGGATCCCTAACTATGGCTACACCTTC
CASSRGIPNYGYTF
>TRBV7-9|-|TRBJ2-7|few
TGTGCCAGCAGCTTAGACGGGGGAGGCCGCGAGCAGTACTTC
CASSLDGGGREQYF
>TRBV5-1|-|TRBJ1-1|-
TGCGCCAGCAGCTTGGAGGCAGGGAACACTGAAGCTTTCTTT
CASSLEAGNTEAFF
>TRBV10-3|-|TRBJ2-4|few
TGTGCCATCAGTGAAGAGTCTCCCAAAAACATTCAGTACTTC
CAISEESPKNIQYF